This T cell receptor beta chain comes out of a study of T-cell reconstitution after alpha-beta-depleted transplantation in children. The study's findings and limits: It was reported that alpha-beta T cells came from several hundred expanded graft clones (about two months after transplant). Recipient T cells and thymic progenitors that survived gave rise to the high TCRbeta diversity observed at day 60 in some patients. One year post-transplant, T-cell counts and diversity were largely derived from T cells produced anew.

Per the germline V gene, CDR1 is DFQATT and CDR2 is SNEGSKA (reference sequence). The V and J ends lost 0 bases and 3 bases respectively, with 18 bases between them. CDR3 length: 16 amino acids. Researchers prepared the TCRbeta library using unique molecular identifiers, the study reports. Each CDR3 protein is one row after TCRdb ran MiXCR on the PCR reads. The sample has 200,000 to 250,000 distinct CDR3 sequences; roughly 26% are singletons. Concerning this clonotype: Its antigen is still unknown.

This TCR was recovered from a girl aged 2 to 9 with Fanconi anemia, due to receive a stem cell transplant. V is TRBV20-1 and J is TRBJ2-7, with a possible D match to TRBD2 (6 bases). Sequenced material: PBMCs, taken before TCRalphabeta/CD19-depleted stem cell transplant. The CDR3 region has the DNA TGCAGTGCTAGAGATAAATTTGGCGGGGACCTCTACGAGCAGTACTTC. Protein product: CSARDKFGGDLYEQYF.